The following is a TCR beta chain sequence with its context. This clonotype was found many times. No cognate antigen has been identified for it. Base qualities are missing; no much larger clone stands one base away. This specimen belongs to a study of Graves' ophthalmopathy and Graves' hyperthyroidism (dated by TCRdb to the late 2010s). Study-wide context: Peripheral blood was collected at initial diagnosis, before any treatment. To tell Graves' ophthalmopathy apart from Graves' hyperthyroidism, and to predict which patients would progress to ophthalmopathy, the study relied on TCR beta repertoire signatures. In total, 135 blood samples were TCR-sequenced: approximately 42 ophthalmopathy, some 72 hyperthyroidism and some 17 hyperthyroidism-to-ophthalmopathy patients. To explore V-J signatures that separate ophthalmopathy from hyperthyroidism, a discovery set of about a hundred patients was enrolled, consisting of about 45 with ophthalmopathy and about 60 with stable hyperthyroidism. For independent validation, a separate cohort was made up of about 18 hyperthyroidism patients plus 17 patients who later progressed from hyperthyroidism to ophthalmopathy. In roughly 6 hyperthyroidism patients, the T-cell repertoires found in thyroid tissue were compared with those found in blood. After sampling, hyperthyroidism patients received methimazole starting at 30 mg daily, and ophthalmopathy patients received high-dose intravenous methylprednisolone. The 85 to 100 discovery patients were randomly split 7:3 into training and test sets.

Broader findings and caveats from the paper: In validation, the model predicted ophthalmopathy progression with 55% to 71% sensitivity and around 72% specificity; roughly 12 predicted patients were CT-confirmed with GO in a median of approximately 6.2 months. Ophthalmopathy was separated from stable hyperthyroidism by the 13-signature model with just under 90% sensitivity and less than 82% specificity in cross-validation and with 80%/75% in the test set. No statistical method was used to predetermine the sample size, and group allocation was not hidden from the investigators. Most expanded thyroid clonotypes with a frequency above 0.001 also appeared in blood, which suggests that blood repertoires may reflect the immune response in the thyroid.

Hyperthyroidism was defined as stable when no progression to ophthalmopathy occurred within 18 months of follow-up. Patients with hyperthyroidism were aged 18 to 65 years, had been newly diagnosed, and had a disease duration of less than 2 months. Patients were excluded if they had other autoimmune diseases, uncontrolled infections, pregnancy or lactation. Clinical symptoms, serum thyroxine, TRAb, thyroid ultrasound and orbital computed tomography were used for diagnosis. Ficoll-Paque density gradient centrifugation was used to isolate PBMCs from 9.5 to 10 ml of fresh peripheral blood. Trizol reagent was used to extract the total RNA, and its quality was then checked on an Agilent 2100 Bioanalyzer. For repertoire sequencing, the TCR beta CDR3 regions were amplified from RNA transcripts. The first round of RT-PCR was done with HTBI primers and the Qiagen OneStep RT-PCR kit, and was followed by a second round of multiplex PCR, then size selection and purification. Sequencing of the libraries was carried out on an Illumina HiSeq2000 in paired-end mode with 100 bp reads. Per the original workflow: SOAPnuke was used to process the reads, removing any read that contained adapters or uncalled bases, had a mean Phred below 15, or lacked an exact match to the constant primer or identifier. COPE v1.2.5 was used to merge the high-quality paired reads. Clonotypes were defined as unique nucleotide sequences and were aligned to IMGT TRB V, D and J references using MiTCR v1.1. Only V-J combinations with frequency above 0.0001 were analysed, covering about 99% of repertoires. For each V-J combination, a TCR clonal expansion and chaos score was defined as the ratio of F50 clonal expansion to chaos observed in the TCRdist matrix. Welch's t-statistics and random forest were used to narrow the features down to around twelve V-J combinations, which were then fed into a naive Bayes classifier. The similarity between thyroid and blood repertoires was quantified using the Morisita-Horn index. TCRdb itself trimmed the public reads at Q25 with fastp, ran MiXCR and retained productive beta chains. Entries that share a CDR3 protein sequence are merged under the most common genes and DNA. None of the V and J calls come from the authors' own analysis; TCRdb made them. This sample holds 400,000 or so distinct CDR3 sequences; 15% were observed only once. The ten largest account for approximately 7% of the sample.

Unmatched junction bases come to 5, with V trimmed by 6 bases and J by 8 bases. Spanning cysteine to phenylalanine, the CDR3 consists of 13 amino acids. CDR3 DNA only is kept here, 39 bases in frame from base 1. The chain is encoded by TRBV12-3 or TRBV12-4 joined to TRBJ1-2, with TRBD1 matching 11 junction bases. The material sequenced was peripheral blood. The TCR originated in a woman between 18 and 30 years old with stable Graves' hyperthyroidism. Donor details come from another sample of the same person, matched by shared clones. In nucleotides, the sequence is TGTGCCAGCAGCTTGGGACAGGGGGACGGCTACACCTTC. Protein translation: CASSLGQGDGYTF.